This TCR beta chain was retrieved from a study of shared clonotypes between healthy human individuals. Using immunoSEQ multiplex PCR, the repertoire was profiled, and TCRdb retains in-frame clones only, with some absent. Of fewer than 3 million clones in the sample, around 93% were seen once. Germline CDR1 MNHNY, CDR2 SVGAGI (reference sequence). Trimming took 6 bases from V and 2 from J; bases not matched to a gene: 3. There are 13 residues in the CDR3. Notes on this clone: The sample holds other DNA sequences that translate to the same CDR3.

The clonotype originates from a man aged 18 to 29 in good health. Some clones in this sample may be carry-over from other donors' samples. The rearrangement joins TRBV6-6 to TRBJ2-7, with 8 positions matching TRBD1. Sequenced sample: naive CD4+ T cells from PBMCs. Described subset: CD45RA+ positively selected. The DNA for the CDR3 is TGTGCCAGCAGCCCGGACAGGGCCTACGAGCAGTACTTC. Translation: CASSPDRAYEQYF.